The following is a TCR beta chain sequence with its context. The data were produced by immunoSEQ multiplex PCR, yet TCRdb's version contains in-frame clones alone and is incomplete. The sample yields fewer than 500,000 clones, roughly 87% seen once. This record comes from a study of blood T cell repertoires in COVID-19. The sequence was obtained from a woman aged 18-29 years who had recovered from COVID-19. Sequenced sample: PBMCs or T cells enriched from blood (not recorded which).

The CDR3 reads CASSRQGSGVLGELFF. The CDR3 DNA reads TGTGCCAGCAGTCGACAGGGTTCGGGAGTACTCGGGGAGCTGTTTTTT. The chain couples TRBV2 to TRBJ2-2; a weak D match, TRBD1 (7 bases). This CDR3 has 16 residues. Germline V gene sequence: CDR1 SNHLY, CDR2 FYNNEI. The V end lost 5 bases, the J end lost 7 bases, and 20 bases lay between the germline ends.